The 30 T cell receptor beta chains below come from one sample, sequenced in a study of neoadjuvant nivolumab and ipilimumab in lung cancer. Clones were sequenced by immunoSEQ multiplex PCR, and TCRdb holds only the in-frame ones, with some missing. Of fewer than 30,000 clones in the sample, roughly 76% are singletons; the top ten hold 15% to 20%. The sample here was tumor tissue, taken after neoadjuvant nivolumab, alone or with ipilimumab, at or shortly before surgery. The receptors were gathered from an adult with non-small cell lung cancer.

V and J are TRBV30 and TRBJ1-6; TRBD1 might be the D (6 bases). Germline V lookup: CDR1 GTSNPN, CDR2 SVGIG (reference sequence). The CDR3 has 13 residues. Trimming left V 3 bases short and J 10 bases short, with 13 bases between. The CDR3 region is CAWREQGRSPLHF. CDR3 nucleotide sequence: TGTGCCTGGAGAGAACAGGGTAGATCACCCCTCCACTTT.

V is TRBV11-2 and J is TRBJ2-7; D ambiguous. CDR1 SGHAT and CDR2 FQNNGV come from the germline V gene. The germline V and J ends were trimmed by 2 bases and 0 bases, with 11 bases remaining between them. This CDR3 is 15 amino acids long. The CDR3 protein is CASSLLVGHSYEQYF. CDR3 bases: TGTGCCAGCAGCTTACTCGTCGGGCACTCCTACGAGCAGTACTTC.

This chain connects TRBV6-5 to TRBJ1-3; 8 nucleotides agree with TRBD1. J lost 3 bases, V lost 6 bases, and 7 bases had no gene match. Germline V gene data show CDR1 as MNHEY and CDR2 as SVGAGI. The CDR3 runs to 15 residues. The CDR3, as DNA: TGTGCCAGCAGACGACAGGGGTTAGGTGGAAACACCATATATTTT. Translation gives CASRRQGLGGNTIYF.

The genes are TRBV19 and TRBJ1-6; tentatively, D is TRBD1 (6 bases). V lost 5 bases, J lost 5 bases, and 13 bases lay in between. Looked up from germline, CDR1 is LNHDA and CDR2 is SQIVND (reference sequence). This CDR3 has 15 residues. The CDR3 coding sequence is TGTGCCAGTAGTTTATCCGGGACAAATAATTCACCCCTCCACTTT. Translated: CASSLSGTNNSPLHF.

J is TRBJ2-6 and V is TRBV11-2; D is ambiguous. V gave up 3 bases and J gave up 0 bases, with 3 bases separating them. The germline V gene encodes CDR1 SGHAT and CDR2 FQNNGV. The CDR3 extends over 14 amino acids. The CDR3 protein is CASSFYSGANVLTF. The CDR3 DNA sequence: TGTGCCAGCAGCTTTTACTCTGGGGCCAACGTCCTGACTTTC.

The V and J genes are TRBV5-1 and TRBJ2-7; D remains unclear. The CDR3 runs to 11 residues. Germline-derived CDR1 and CDR2 are SGHRS and YFSETQ. The V end was cut by 5 bases, the J end by 5 bases, with 8 bases between. The CDR3 DNA reads TGCGCCAGCAGTGGTGAGCACGAGCAGTACTTC. Its translation is CASSGEHEQYF. The whole variable domain, filled in from reference TRBV5-1 and TRBJ2-7, reads KAGVTQTPRYLIKTRGQQVTLSCSPISGHRSVSWYQQTPGQGLQFLFEYFSETQRNKGNFPGRFSGRQFSNSRSEMNVSTLELGDSALYLCASSGEHEQYFGPGTRLTVT.

In its sample, this clone was seen once. The rearrangement links TRBV7-2 to TRBJ2-7, with unresolved D. The length of the CDR3 is 14 residues. Per germline, CDR1 SGHTA and CDR2 FQGNSA. Trimming removed 1 base from V and 0 bases from J, with 7 bases in between. The CDR3 sequence is CASSLGASSYEQYF. CDR3 bases: TGTGCCAGCAGCTTAGGAGCCAGCTCCTACGAGCAGTACTTC. Full variable domain (outside the CDR3, taken from reference TRBV7-2 and TRBJ2-7): GAGVSQSPSNKVTEKGKDVELRCDPISGHTALYWYRQSLGQGLEFLIYFQGNSAPDKSGLPSDRFSAERTGGSVSTLTIQRTQQEDSAVYLCASSLGASSYEQYFGPGTRLTVT.

J is TRBJ1-6 and V is TRBV11-3; D might be TRBD1 (5 bases). V lost 0 bases to trimming and J lost 12 bases, with 6 bases between them. Germline V gene sequence: CDR1 SGHNT, CDR2 YENEEA. CDR3 size: 12 residues. The CDR3 DNA follows: TGTGCCAGCAGCTTAGACGGGGGACCCCTCCACTTT. Protein sequence: CASSLDGGPLHF. Based on the CDR3 plus reference TRBV11-3 and TRBJ1-6, the full variable domain is EAGVVQSPRYKIIEKKQPVAFWCNPISGHNTLYWYLQNLGQGPELLIRYENEEAVDDSQLPKDRFSAERLKGVDSTLKIQPAELGDSAVYLCASSLDGGPLHFGNGTRLTVT.

This clone has a handful of counts. The chain couples TRBV7-9 to TRBJ1-1, with a possible D match to TRBD1 (5 bases). V lost 5 bases and J 0 bases, leaving 13 bases between the germline ends. Looked up from germline, CDR1 is SEHNR and CDR2 is FQNEAQ (reference sequence). The CDR3 has 15 residues. CDR3 sequence (DNA): TGTGCCAGCAGCCGAGCAGGGCTCATGAACACTGAAGCTTTCTTT. It encodes CASSRAGLMNTEAFF.

The chain employs TRBV11-2 and TRBJ1-5; 7 positions match TRBD1. The V gene's germline CDR1 is SGHAT and CDR2 FQNNGV. V was pared by 5 bases and J by 3 bases, with 4 bases of the junction left unmatched. This CDR3 has 14 amino acids. The CDR3: CASSPTGTNQPQHF. CDR3 in DNA: TGTGCCAGCAGCCCGACAGGGACCAATCAGCCCCAGCATTTT.

With respect to this clone: This sample also contains other DNA sequences that code for the same CDR3. This rearrangement joins TRBV14 to TRBJ2-3; the match to TRBD1 covers 9 bases. The CDR3 length is 13 residues. With V trimmed by 3 bases and J by 7 bases, 2 bases remained unmatched. The germline gives CDR1 SGHDN, CDR2 FVKESK. CDR3: CASSQGTGYTQYF. The CDR3 DNA sequence: TGTGCCAGCAGCCAGGGGACAGGGTATACGCAGTATTTT.

The rearrangement links TRBV5-6 to TRBJ2-7; 7 bases line up with TRBD1. The V and J ends lost 4 bases and 0 bases, in that order; junction bases with no gene match: 4. Germline lookup yields CDR1 SGHDT and CDR2 YYEEEE. The CDR3 spans 14 residues. CDR3 in DNA: TGTGCCAGCAGCCCGGGACAGCTCTCCTACGAGCAGTACTTC. This encodes CASSPGQLSYEQYF.

This rearrangement joins TRBV7-2 to TRBJ2-3; 10 bases fit TRBD2. The CDR3 runs 17 residues. J was trimmed by 6 bases and V by 3 bases; bases with no gene match: 12. Germline V CDR1 and CDR2: SGHTA, FQGNSA. The CDR3 DNA sequence: TGTGCCAGCAGCTTTAGTCCCTCACTAGCGGGGCTCGATACGCAGTATTTT. Residues: CASSFSPSLAGLDTQYF.

The chain combines TRBV7-2 with TRBJ1-5; 8 bases match TRBD1. V lost 3 bases and J lost 7; bases outside the gene matches: 8. The CDR3 is 15 amino acids. Germline assignment: CDR1 SGHTA and CDR2 FQGNSA. The CDR3 DNA follows: TGTGCCAGCAGCTTGGCAGGGGGCAATAGCCAGCCCCAGCATTTT. This gives the protein CASSLAGGNSQPQHF.

The chain uses TRBV4-1 and TRBJ1-6; unclear D gene. Germline V gene lookup returns CDR1 MGHRA and CDR2 YSYEKL. The CDR3 has 15 amino acids. Trimming removed 2 bases at V and 7 bases at J, with 12 bases between. The CDR3 loop is CASSQPGRPNSPLHF. Written as DNA, the CDR3 is TGCGCCAGCAGCCAACCAGGACGGCCGAATTCACCCCTCCACTTT.

The chain couples TRBV6-5 to TRBJ2-3, with D perhaps TRBD2 (7 bases). The CDR3 length is 15 residues. CDR1 and CDR2 from the germline V gene are MNHEY and SVGAGI. V lost 4 bases, J lost 0 bases, and 11 bases lay in between. The CDR3 loop is CASSWGGGSTDTQYF. In nucleotides, the CDR3 is TGTGCCAGCAGTTGGGGGGGCGGGAGCACAGATACGCAGTATTTT.

This clone was recorded only once. This chain connects TRBV11-2 to TRBJ2-7, with 8 bases aligning to TRBD2. The J segment lost 3 bases and the V segment lost 0 bases, leaving 7 bases of the junction unmatched. Germline CDR1 SGHAT, CDR2 FQNNGV. The CDR3 spans 16 residues. CDR3 region: CASSLDGVAGLYEQYF. The CDR3 DNA follows: TGTGCCAGCAGCTTAGATGGGGTAGCGGGGCTCTACGAGCAGTACTTC. The variable domain in full, completed from reference TRBV11-2 and TRBJ2-7, reads EAGVAQSPRYKIIEKRQSVAFWCNPISGHATLYWYQQILGQGPKLLIQFQNNGVVDDSQLPKDRFSAERLKGVDSTLKIQPAKLEDSAVYLCASSLDGVAGLYEQYFGPGTRLTVT.

This chain uses TRBV6-6 with TRBJ2-5; D unresolved. Per germline, CDR1 MNHNY and CDR2 SVGAGI (reference sequence). V lost 5 bases and J 4 bases, leaving 8 bases between the germline ends. This CDR3 is built from 12 residues. The CDR3 DNA reads TGTGCCAGCAGTCCTGGGTCAGAGACCCAGTACTTC. Protein product: CASSPGSETQYF.

The CDR3 region has the DNA TGCGCCAGCAGCCCGGGACAGAGATATGGCTACACCTTC. It encodes CASSPGQRYGYTF. The rearrangement joins TRBV5-1 to TRBJ1-2; 7 nucleotides agree with TRBD1. The CDR3 totals 13 residues. J gave up 5 bases and V 4 bases, and 5 bases lay outside the gene matches. The germline CDR1 and CDR2 sequences are SGHRS and YFSETQ.

The CDR3 reads CASSLAPGFGSGELFF. The CDR3 coding sequence is TGTGCCAGCAGCTTAGCCCCAGGGTTTGGCTCCGGGGAGCTGTTTTTT. The chain carries TRBV11-3 and TRBJ2-2; possibly TRBD1 for D (5 bases). CDR3 length equals 16 residues. Trimming cost V 1 base and J 6 bases, with 15 bases left between them. Germline V gene data show CDR1 as SGHNT and CDR2 as YENEEA. The full variable domain, completed using reference TRBV11-3 and TRBJ2-2, is EAGVVQSPRYKIIEKKQPVAFWCNPISGHNTLYWYLQNLGQGPELLIRYENEEAVDDSQLPKDRFSAERLKGVDSTLKIQPAELGDSAVYLCASSLAPGFGSGELFFGEGSRLTVL.

This clone is classed as medium-sized. This chain joins TRBV4-1 and TRBJ1-5, with D tentatively TRBD1 (6 bases). The V end was cut by 4 bases, the J end by 3 bases, with 13 bases between. Germline CDR1 reads MGHRA; CDR2 reads YSYEKL. CDR3 length: 15 residues. This CDR3 reads CASSPRDMDNQPQHF. The CDR3 coding sequence is TGCGCCAGCAGCCCACGGGACATGGACAATCAGCCCCAGCATTTT.

This clone has more than one count but fewer than ten. The CDR3 coding sequence is TGTGCCAGCAGCCCGGGGACAGGGAACTATGGCTACACCTTC. Translated: CASSPGTGNYGYTF. V and J are TRBV28 and TRBJ1-2; 9 bases fit TRBD1. The V gene's germline CDR1 is MDHEN and CDR2 SYDVKM. The V gene end was trimmed by 6 bases and the J gene end by 2 bases; junction bases not matched to a gene: 4. CDR3 length: 14 residues.

The chain has TRBV9 and TRBJ1-1; the D is unclear. The CDR3 has 16 amino acids. Germline assignment: CDR1 SGDLS and CDR2 YYNGEE. The V and J ends lost 4 bases and 0 bases respectively, with 16 bases between them. CDR3 coding DNA: TGTGCCAGCAGCCCCTACGATGGCAGAATGAACACTGAAGCTTTCTTT. This sequence encodes CASSPYDGRMNTEAFF.

V and J are TRBV7-2 and TRBJ2-7; 10 bases fit TRBD1. The CDR3 has 16 amino acids. V was pared by 4 bases and J by 4 bases, with 10 bases of the junction left unmatched. Per the germline V gene, CDR1 is SGHTA and CDR2 is FQGNSA. The CDR3 reads CASSYGGQGISYEQYF. The CDR3, as DNA: TGTGCCAGCAGCTACGGGGGACAGGGGATTTCGTACGAGCAGTACTTC.

The chain has TRBV28 and TRBJ2-2, with TRBD2 matching over 7 bases. This CDR3 has 14 amino acids. CDR1 is MDHEN, CDR2 SYDVKM, per germline. CDR3: CAGKRGGNTGELFF. CDR3 in DNA: TGTGCTGGGAAGCGGGGAGGGAACACCGGGGAGCTGTTTTTT.

The V and J genes are TRBV5-1 and TRBJ2-7; 8 bases map to TRBD1. After removal of 6 bases from V and 1 base from J, the junction contained 3 bases not matched to a gene. Germline loops: CDR1 SGHRS, CDR2 YFSETQ. This CDR3 comprises 13 residues. The CDR3 DNA reads TGCGCCAGCACCGGACAGGGTTCCTACGAGCAGTACTTC. Its translation: CASTGQGSYEQYF.

V usage is TRBV6-5 and J usage is TRBJ2-5; D uncertain. The CDR3 extends over 14 amino acids. V was shortened by 0 bases and J by 5 bases, with 10 bases between the two germline ends. Per germline, CDR1 MNHEY and CDR2 SVGAGI. The chain's CDR3 is CASSYSPTAETQYF. CDR3 coding DNA: TGTGCCAGCAGTTACTCCCCTACCGCGGAGACCCAGTACTTC.

The rearrangement joins TRBV5-1 to TRBJ2-1; weak D call: TRBD1 (5 bases). V dropped 0 bases and J dropped 3 bases, with 7 bases sitting between them. The CDR3 has 14 residues. Per the germline V gene, CDR1 is SGHRS and CDR2 is YFSETQ. The CDR3 bases are TGCGCCAGCAGCTTGGAAAGGGGCTACAATGAGCAGTTCTTC. Amino acids: CASSLERGYNEQFF.

DNA of the CDR3: TGTGCCAGCTCACCACCGGGACAGGGCGGGAGAGATACGCAGTATTTT. This gives the protein CASSPPGQGGRDTQYF. The chain carries TRBV18 and TRBJ2-3; 9 bases map to TRBD1. CDR1 is KGHSH, CDR2 LQKENI, per germline. This CDR3 is 16 amino acids long. J was trimmed by 5 bases and V by 0 bases; bases with no gene match: 6.

The rearrangement joins TRBV30 to TRBJ2-4; D not resolved. Trimming cost V 3 bases and J 0 bases, with 12 bases left between them. Germline loops: CDR1 GTSNPN, CDR2 SVGIG (reference sequence). This CDR3 has 15 residues. In nucleotides, the CDR3 is TGTGCCTGGAGCGTACCAACGATAGCCAAAAACATTCAGTACTTC. Translation gives CAWSVPTIAKNIQYF. Supplemented by reference TRBV30 and TRBJ2-4, the full variable domain reads SQTIHQWPATLVQPVGSPLSLECTVEGTSNPNLYWYRQAAGRGLQLLFYSVGIGQISSEVPQNLSASRPQDRQFILSSKKLLLSDSGFYLCAWSVPTIAKNIQYFGAGTRLSVL.